Listed below are T cell receptor beta chains from one sample, sequenced in a study of spatial heterogeneity in lung cancer. TCRdb passed the 5' RACE reads through MiXCR, listing each CDR3 protein once. The sample lists 6,000 to 8,500 distinct CDR3 sequences, 8.6% seen once, with approximately 46% in the top ten. The sample consisted of PBMCs, taken at surgery. These receptors all come from a male donor with early-stage non-small cell lung cancer. The CDR3 runs from the conserved cysteine through the conserved F or W. Each record gives: clone size, J gene, D gene, V gene, CDR3 protein, CDR3 DNA. D genes are given only for firm matches. Expanded clones get a size class; other rows say once, few or many, or leave the size out.

many TRBJ2-1 . TRBV20-1 CSAPFVNSGYNEQFF TGCAGTGCCCCCTTTGTGAATTCGGGTTACAATGAGCAGTTCTTC
many TRBJ2-7 TRBD2 TRBV3-1 CASSPLFVTSGQYEQYF TGTGCCAGCAGCCCCCTGTTCGTGACTAGCGGACAATACGAGCAGTACTTC
few TRBJ2-7 . TRBV3-1 CASSQRETGADYEQYF TGTGCCAGCAGCCAAAGGGAGACAGGAGCCGACTACGAGCAGTACTTC
many TRBJ2-2 TRBD2 TRBV20-1 CSARDGTSAYTGELFF TGCAGTGCTAGAGATGGGACTAGCGCCTACACCGGGGAGCTGTTTTTT
many TRBJ2-1 TRBD2 TRBV7-9 CASSLASGRGYEQFF TGTGCCAGCAGCTTAGCTAGCGGGAGGGGTTATGAGCAGTTCTTC
many TRBJ1-4 . TRBV4-3 CASSQEGSATNEKLFF TGCGCCAGCAGCCAAGAGGGTAGTGCAACTAATGAAAAACTGTTTTTT
many TRBJ2-3 TRBD1 TRBV29-1 CSVDRQGKGSTDTQYF TGCAGCGTTGATAGACAGGGAAAGGGTAGCACAGATACGCAGTATTTT
. TRBJ1-1 . TRBV19 CASGLTNSYTEAFF TGTGCCAGTGGACTTACAAATTCGTACACTGAAGCTTTCTTT
. TRBJ2-5 TRBD2 TRBV5-4 CASSWGLAGEETQYF TGTGCCAGCAGCTGGGGACTAGCGGGAGAAGAGACCCAGTACTTC
many TRBJ2-1 TRBD2 TRBV7-3 CASSDGTSGSGRNEQFF TGTGCCAGCAGCGACGGGACTAGCGGGAGCGGCCGCAATGAGCAGTTCTTC
many TRBJ2-1 . TRBV7-3 CASSSGVNNEQFF TGTGCCAGCAGCTCGGGGGTAAACAATGAGCAGTTCTTC
many TRBJ2-7 TRBD1 TRBV20-1 CSARKQGGSLGEQYF TGCAGTGCTAGGAAACAGGGGGGTTCCTTAGGTGAGCAGTACTTC
few TRBJ1-2 . TRBV14 CASSSAEGYGYTF TGTGCCAGCAGCTCGGCGGAGGGCTATGGCTACACCTTC
many TRBJ2-5 . TRBV7-2 CASSLAPSGLAAPGVETQYF TGTGCCAGCAGCTTAGCTCCATCGGGCCTAGCCGCGCCGGGGGTGGAGACCCAGTACTTC
. TRBJ1-1 . TRBV30 CAWSLQGGSEAFF TGTGCCTGGAGTCTACAGGGAGGATCTGAAGCTTTCTTT
. TRBJ2-2 TRBD1 TRBV11-1 CASSHYRTGPNTGELFF TGTGCCAGCAGCCACTATCGGACAGGCCCGAACACCGGGGAGCTGTTTTTT
many TRBJ2-6 . TRBV24-1 CATSDYPGSASGANVLTF TGTGCCACCAGTGATTACCCAGGTTCAGCCTCTGGGGCCAACGTCCTGACTTTC
. TRBJ1-6 . TRBV3-1 CASSPREQISYNSPLHF TGTGCCAGCAGCCCCCGAGAGCAAATCTCCTATAATTCACCCCTCCACTTT
few TRBJ2-7 . TRBV5-1 CASSFGSSYEQYF TGCGCCAGCAGCTTTGGTAGCTCCTACGAGCAGTACTTC
few TRBJ2-1 TRBD2 TRBV5-4 CASRLAGEPHNEQFF TGTGCCAGCAGACTAGCGGGAGAACCCCACAATGAGCAGTTCTTC
many TRBJ2-1 . TRBV3-1 CASSPREYIYNEQFF TGTGCCAGCAGCCCCCGGGAGTACATCTACAATGAGCAGTTCTTC
many TRBJ2-5 TRBD1 TRBV29-1 CSADRGGETQYF TGCAGCGCTGACAGGGGCGGGGAGACCCAGTACTTC
many TRBJ1-4 . TRBV7-9 CASSKAGKGEKLFF TGTGCCAGCAGTAAAGCGGGGAAAGGTGAAAAACTGTTTTTT
medium-sized TRBJ1-5 . TRBV3-1 CASSQSGGASNQPQHF TGTGCCAGCAGCCAATCGGGAGGAGCTAGCAATCAGCCCCAGCATTTT
. TRBJ1-4 TRBD1 TRBV12-3/TRBV12-4 CASSSGGDATNEKLFF TGTGCCAGCAGTTCAGGGGGAGACGCAACTAATGAAAAACTGTTTTTT
many TRBJ1-6 . TRBV27 CASSLSRGPLHF TGTGCCAGCAGTTTATCGAGGGGTCCTCTCCACTTT
many TRBJ1-2 . TRBV19 CASSIGQPPRGYTF TGTGCCAGTAGTATTGGCCAGCCCCCTCGAGGCTACACCTTC
many TRBJ2-7 . TRBV4-3 CASSQRWGDHRDYEQYF TGCGCCAGCAGCCAACGATGGGGGGACCACCGAGACTACGAGCAGTACTTC
. TRBJ1-5 . TRBV10-3 CAITRDSNQPQHF TGTGCCATCACCCGAGATAGCAATCAGCCCCAGCATTTT
many TRBJ2-5 TRBD2 TRBV7-2 CASSSKRGWYQETQYF TGTGCCAGCAGCTCAAAGCGGGGTTGGTACCAAGAGACCCAGTACTTC
many TRBJ1-6 . TRBV12-5 CASGPLRDGYNSPLHF TGTGCTAGTGGGCCGCTGCGGGACGGTTATAATTCACCCCTCCACTTT
. TRBJ1-6 . TRBV18 CASSHIPGRVDSPLHF TGTGCCAGCTCACACATCCCCGGCAGGGTTGATTCACCCCTCCACTTT
many TRBJ2-1 TRBD2 TRBV7-2 CASSPGLAGGYEQFF TGTGCCAGCAGCCCGGGACTAGCGGGAGGGTATGAGCAGTTCTTC
many TRBJ1-2 . TRBV29-1 CSVAGGSSLLRGSNYGYTF TGCAGCGTCGCAGGCGGTTCCTCGCTTCTCCGGGGGTCTAACTATGGCTACACCTTC
many TRBJ1-5 . TRBV7-2 CASSPVGRNQPQHF TGTGCCAGCAGCCCCGTAGGACGCAATCAGCCCCAGCATTTT
many TRBJ1-1 TRBD1 TRBV3-1 CASSNRDRGRAEAFF TGTGCCAGCAGCAACCGGGACAGGGGTCGCGCTGAAGCTTTCTTT
few TRBJ2-1 . TRBV12-3/TRBV12-4 CASTASSYNEQFF TGTGCCAGCACCGCAAGCTCCTACAATGAGCAGTTCTTC
few TRBJ2-1 . TRBV10-2 CASSGSGSSYNEQFF TGCGCCAGCAGTGGGAGCGGCAGCTCCTACAATGAGCAGTTCTTC
. TRBJ1-3 . TRBV4-2 CASSQGDSGNTIYF TGTGCCAGCAGCCAAGGTGACTCTGGAAACACCATATATTTT
few TRBJ2-1 . TRBV19 CASSIPQRDNEQFF TGTGCCAGTAGTATACCCCAGCGGGACAATGAGCAGTTCTTC
many TRBJ1-5 TRBD1 TRBV19 CASSTLAGTGGLYQPQHF TGTGCCAGTAGTACCCTTGCCGGGACAGGGGGTTTATATCAGCCCCAGCATTTT
medium-sized TRBJ2-4 . TRBV29-1 CSARVGIQYF TGCAGTGCTAGAGTCGGCATTCAGTACTTC
many TRBJ2-3 . TRBV1 CTSSQDYGPGTQPTSSTDTQYF TGCACCAGCAGCCAAGATTACGGACCCGGGACCCAACCAACGTCTAGCACAGATACGCAGTATTTT
many TRBJ1-5 . TRBV4-1 CASSQDVGAQPQHF TGCGCCAGCAGCCAAGATGTGGGGGCCCAGCCCCAGCATTTT
many TRBJ1-6 TRBD1 TRBV7-2 CASSYLQGLPNSPLHF TGTGCCAGCAGCTATCTACAGGGGCTACCAAATTCACCCCTCCACTTT
few TRBJ1-6 TRBD1 TRBV7-9 CASSSHEGQGAGSPLHF TGTGCCAGCAGCTCTCATGAGGGACAGGGGGCTGGATCACCCCTCCACTTT
many TRBJ2-5 TRBD2 TRBV13 CASSLASSGRDGETQYF TGTGCCAGCAGCTTAGCTTCTAGCGGGAGGGATGGGGAGACCCAGTACTTC
many TRBJ2-5 . TRBV24-1 CATSVMDSLQETQYF TGTGCCACCAGTGTTATGGACAGCCTCCAAGAGACCCAGTACTTC
few TRBJ1-4 . TRBV7-9 CASSIQGWEKLFF TGTGCCAGCAGCATACAGGGTTGGGAAAAACTGTTTTTT
many TRBJ1-6 TRBD1 TRBV9 CASGQGAGSPLHF TGTGCCAGCGGGCAGGGGGCAGGGTCACCCCTCCACTTT